This T cell receptor (beta chain) was sequenced in a study of shared T cell receptors in the human thymus. Repertoires were generated with immunoSEQ multiplex PCR, while TCRdb's copy carries only in-frame clones and drops some. Of about 660,000 clones listed, around nine tenths were seen once; the top ten hold about 0.01%. Separately, the same data were catalogued under a study of human thymus T cells. That source adds: Donor material was obtained from healthy Finnish infants undergoing corrective surgery for congenital heart defects. The source of the thymus tissue was resections taken during corrective heart surgery. Related reports documented highly overlapping thymic repertoires among unrelated individuals.

The sequence derives from a boy under three years old with a congenital heart defect. Sequences were obtained from thymocytes.

The CDR3 reads CASSHTSGRSHEQYF. The CDR3 DNA is TGTGCCAGCAGTCACACTAGCGGGAGGTCCCACGAGCAGTACTTC. V usage is TRBV6-5 and J usage is TRBJ2-7; 12 bases align to TRBD2. Losses at the gene ends were 5 bases for V and 5 bases for J; bases not matched to a gene: 7. This CDR3 region has 15 residues. The V gene's germline CDR1 is MNHEY and CDR2 SVGAGI.